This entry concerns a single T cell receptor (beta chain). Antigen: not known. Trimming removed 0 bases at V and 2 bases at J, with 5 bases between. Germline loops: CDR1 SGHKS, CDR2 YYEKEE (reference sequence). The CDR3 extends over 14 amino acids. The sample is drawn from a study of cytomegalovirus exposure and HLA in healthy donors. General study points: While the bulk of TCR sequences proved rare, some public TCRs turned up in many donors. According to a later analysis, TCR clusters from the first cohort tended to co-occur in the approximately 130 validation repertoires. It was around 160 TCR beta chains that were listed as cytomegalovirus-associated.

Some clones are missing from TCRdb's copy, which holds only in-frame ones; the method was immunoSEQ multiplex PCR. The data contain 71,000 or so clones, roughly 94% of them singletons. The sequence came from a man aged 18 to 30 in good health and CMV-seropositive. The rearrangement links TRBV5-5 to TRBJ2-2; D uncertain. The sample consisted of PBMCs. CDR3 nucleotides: TGTGCCAGCAGCTTGGCCAGAAACACCGGGGAGCTGTTTTTT. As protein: CASSLARNTGELFF.